These 18 T cell receptor beta chains originate from one sample sequenced in a study of identical twins. One entry per CDR3 protein results from TCRdb running MiXCR on the 5' RACE reads. The sample carries hundreds of thousands of distinct CDR3 sequences, over 9% recorded once. These same data were also listed under a study on yellow fever vaccine responses in identical twins.

The sequencing input was PBMCs. The receptors shown here come from a woman between 18 and 30 years old in good health.

V usage is TRBV5-1 and J usage is TRBJ2-1; D gene ambiguous. Germline assignment: CDR1 SGHRS and CDR2 YFSETQ. The germline V and J ends were trimmed by 4 bases and 0 bases, with 17 bases remaining between them. The length of the CDR3 is 17 residues. The CDR3 DNA is TGCGCCAGCAGCCCAATAGATGCGACTTTCTCCTACAATGAGCAGTTCTTC. It specifies CASSPIDATFSYNEQFF.

The chain is built from TRBV20-1 and TRBJ2-5; possibly TRBD2 for D (6 bases). The CDR3 is 16 amino acids. V dropped 0 bases and J dropped 8 bases, with 22 bases sitting between them. The germline gives CDR1 DFQATT, CDR2 SNEGSKA (reference sequence). The CDR3 reads CSARDGRTSSFGTQYF. CDR3 nucleotide sequence: TGCAGTGCTAGAGATGGGAGGACGTCTAGCTTCGGTACCCAGTACTTC.

The V call is TRBV12-3 or TRBV12-4, the J call TRBJ1-5; no clear D gene. Trimming shortened V by 6 bases and J by 9 bases, and 12 bases separated the two germline ends. This CDR3 has 12 residues. In DNA, the CDR3 is TGTGCCAGCAGCCTCGGACTCGGGCCCCAGCATTTT. Protein: CASSLGLGPQHF.

This clonotype was seen a few times. The genes are TRBV7-9 and TRBJ1-1, with a weak D call TRBD1 (5 bases). V lost 1 base, J lost 10 bases, and 16 bases lay in between. Per the germline V gene, CDR1 is SEHNR and CDR2 is FQNEAQ (reference sequence). The CDR3 runs to 14 residues. The CDR3 sequence is CASSLGGRSGTAFF. In DNA form, the CDR3 reads TGTGCCAGCAGCTTAGGGGGGAGGTCCGGAACAGCTTTCTTT.

CDR3 residues: CASSPIRGAANTGELFF. The CDR3, as DNA: TGTGCCAGTAGTCCCATCCGGGGCGCCGCGAACACCGGGGAGCTGTTTTTT. The chain couples TRBV19 to TRBJ2-2; the D call may be TRBD1 or TRBD2 (5 bases each). There are 17 residues in the CDR3. Germline CDR1 reads LNHDA; CDR2 reads SQIVND (reference sequence). The ends were cut back, 5 bases at V and 0 bases at J, with 16 bases in the middle.

This clonotype was observed a handful of times. The rearrangement uses TRBV20-1 and TRBJ2-3, with no clear D. Germline CDR1 reads DFQATT; CDR2 reads SNEGSKA (reference sequence). The CDR3 consists of 15 residues. V shed 0 bases and J shed 5 bases, with 15 bases lying between them. The CDR3 sequence is CSAREPSTFIDTQYF. The CDR3 DNA follows: TGCAGTGCTAGAGAGCCGAGTACTTTTATAGATACGCAGTATTTT.

A few counts support this clonotype. This rearrangement joins TRBV7-6 to TRBJ1-1; TRBD1 matches at 8 bases. Germline V gene sequence: CDR1 SGHVS, CDR2 FNYEAQ. Trimming took 1 base from V and 6 from J; bases not matched to a gene: 4. This CDR3 has 14 residues. Here the CDR3 DNA reads TGTGCCAGCAGCTTAGTTCAGGGGGCAGCTGAAGCTTTCTTT. The encoded protein is CASSLVQGAAEAFF.

This clonotype was recorded a few times. The chain couples TRBV10-3 to TRBJ1-2; the D is unclear. The CDR3 runs 14 residues. Germline V gene data show CDR1 as ENHRY and CDR2 as SYGVKD. Trimming took off 0 bases at V and 2 bases at J, with 7 bases between the two ends. The CDR3 region is CAISESNTNYGYTF. CDR3 bases: TGTGCCATCAGTGAGTCGAATACGAACTATGGCTACACCTTC.

The chain employs TRBV3-1 and TRBJ2-7, with D perhaps being TRBD1 or TRBD2 (5 bases each). This CDR3 is 15 amino acids long. Trimming took 0 bases from V and 3 from J, leaving 12 bases between them. CDR1 and CDR2 from the germline V gene are LGHDT and YNNKEL (reference sequence). Here the CDR3 reads CASSQEPGRLYEQYF. CDR3 DNA sequence: TGTGCCAGCAGCCAAGAACCGGGACGACTCTACGAGCAGTACTTC.

The chain joins TRBV25-1 to TRBJ2-5; D perhaps matches TRBD1 (6 bases). Germline V gene lookup returns CDR1 MGHDK and CDR2 SYGVNS. The CDR3 consists of 17 residues. V was shortened by 2 bases and J by 5 bases, with 21 bases between the two germline ends. DNA of the CDR3: TGTGCCAGCAGTGAAGACCGGGACACCAGAAGCCAGGAGACCCAGTACTTC. This gives the protein CASSEDRDTRSQETQYF.

The CDR3 nucleotides are TGTGCCAGCAGCTTAAGTGAATTCAGCACGAATGAGCAGTTCTTC. This encodes CASSLSEFSTNEQFF. The chain carries TRBV7-9 and TRBJ2-1; D uncertain. Trimming shortened V by 2 bases and J by 7 bases, and 15 bases separated the two germline ends. The CDR3 contains 15 residues. Germline V lookup: CDR1 SEHNR, CDR2 FQNEAQ (reference sequence).

The sample holds many counts of this clonotype. The chain links TRBV20-1 to TRBJ2-5; D ambiguous. CDR3 length: 12 amino acids. V lost 1 base and J 2 bases, leaving 5 bases between the germline ends. From germline, CDR1 is DFQATT and CDR2 SNEGSKA (reference sequence). CDR3 bases: TGCAGTGCTAGAGCTGCGCAAGAGACCCAGTACTTC. It yields the protein CSARAAQETQYF.

Only a few counts were recorded for this clonotype. The gene calls are TRBV10-3 and TRBJ1-1; unclear D gene. With 4 bases removed from V and 0 bases from J, the gap between germline ends came to 6 bases. The CDR3 covers 13 residues. The germline V gene has CDR1 ENHRY and CDR2 SYGVKD. This CDR3 reads CAISARMNTEAFF. The CDR3 nucleotides are TGTGCCATCAGTGCCAGGATGAACACTGAAGCTTTCTTT.

The chain combines TRBV28 with TRBJ2-3, with 10 nucleotides matching TRBD1. Unmatched junction bases numbered 7, after V lost 4 bases and J lost 6 bases. The CDR3 is 15 residues long. The germline V gene has CDR1 MDHEN and CDR2 SYDVKM. The CDR3 bases are TGTGCCAGCAGTTCCGCGGGACAGGGGTGGGATACGCAGTATTTT. The encoded protein is CASSSAGQGWDTQYF.

The rearrangement uses TRBV27 and TRBJ1-5; no clear D gene. The CDR3 covers 15 residues. V was shortened by 6 bases and J by 0 bases, with 12 bases between the two germline ends. Germline lookup yields CDR1 MNHEY and CDR2 SMNVEV (reference sequence). The CDR3 nucleotides are TGTGCCAGCAGGGAGGGCACTACTAGCAATCAGCCCCAGCATTTT. Protein product: CASREGTTSNQPQHF.

This clonotype has just a few counts. As DNA, the CDR3 is TGTGCCAGCAGTGAAGGACAGTCTTTTTCAAACAATGAGCAGTTCTTC. Translation: CASSEGQSFSNNEQFF. This chain joins TRBV6-1 and TRBJ2-1, with D possibly TRBD1 on 5 matching bases. The CDR3 spans 16 residues. The germline V gene has CDR1 MNHNS and CDR2 SASEGT. With 1 base removed from V and 5 bases from J, the gap between germline ends came to 15 bases.

V and J are TRBV29-1 and TRBJ2-2; D uncertain. Germline V gives CDR1 SQVTM, CDR2 ANQGSEA. V shed 4 bases and J shed 4 bases, with 10 bases lying between them. CDR3 length equals 13 residues. The DNA of the CDR3 is TGCAGCGTTGTATCCGATGTCACCGGGGAGCTGTTTTTT. This gives the protein CSVVSDVTGELFF.

The chain recombines TRBV28 with TRBJ2-3; TRBD2 matches 9 bases. The germline V gene encodes CDR1 MDHEN and CDR2 SYDVKM. Losses at the gene ends were 1 base for V and 4 bases for J; bases not matched to a gene: 6. The CDR3 extends over 16 amino acids. Written as DNA, the CDR3 is TGTGCCAGCAGTTTATCGTCTAGCGGGGATCCAGATACGCAGTATTTT. Protein product: CASSLSSSGDPDTQYF. Combining the CDR3 with reference TRBV28 and TRBJ2-3 gives the whole variable domain DVKVTQSSRYLVKRTGEKVFLECVQDMDHENMFWYRQDPGLGLRLIYFSYDVKMKEKGDIPEGYSVSREKKERFSLILESASTNQTSMYLCASSLSSSGDPDTQYFGPGTRLTVL.